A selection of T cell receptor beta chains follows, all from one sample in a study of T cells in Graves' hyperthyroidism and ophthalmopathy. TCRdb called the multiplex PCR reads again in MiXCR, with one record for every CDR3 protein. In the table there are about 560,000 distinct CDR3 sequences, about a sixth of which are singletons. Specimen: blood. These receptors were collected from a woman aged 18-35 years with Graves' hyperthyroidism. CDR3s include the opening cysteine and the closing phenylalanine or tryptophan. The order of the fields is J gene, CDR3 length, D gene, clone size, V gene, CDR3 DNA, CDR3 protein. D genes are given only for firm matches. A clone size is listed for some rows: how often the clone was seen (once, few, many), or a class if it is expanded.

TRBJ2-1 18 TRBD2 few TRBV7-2 TGTGCCAGCAGCTTAAAACTTTGGGGCGGGAGAAGGAGAGGTGAGCAGTTCTTC CASSLKLWGGRRRGEQFF
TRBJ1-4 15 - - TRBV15 TGTGCCACCAGCAGAGAAGGCAGGGACGGTGAAAAACTGTTTTTT CATSREGRDGEKLFF
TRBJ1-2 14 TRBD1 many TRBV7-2 TGTGCCAGCAGCGACCCGACAGGGGACCATGGCTACACCTTC CASSDPTGDHGYTF
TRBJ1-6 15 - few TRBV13 TGTGCCAGCAGCCGAGGGGGGGTGGGCGGTTCACCCCTCCACTTT CASSRGGVGGSPLHF
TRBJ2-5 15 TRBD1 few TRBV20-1 TGCAGTGCCAGCCGCCGGGACAGGGGCCAAGAGACCCAGTACTTC CSASRRDRGQETQYF
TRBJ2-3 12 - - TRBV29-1 TGCAGCGTTGCGCCAGGGCTGGATACGCAGTATTTT CSVAPGLDTQYF
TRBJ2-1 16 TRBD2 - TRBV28 TGTGCCAGCAGAACATCGGGGCTAGCGGGGAGTAGTGAGCAGTTCTTC CASRTSGLAGSSEQFF
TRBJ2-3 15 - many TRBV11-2 TGTGCCAGCAGCTTAGACATAGGGCGCACAGATACGCAGTATTTT CASSLDIGRTDTQYF
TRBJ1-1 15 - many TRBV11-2 TGTGCCAGCAGCTTAGCCGGCAGATCTAACACTGAAGCTTTCTTT CASSLAGRSNTEAFF
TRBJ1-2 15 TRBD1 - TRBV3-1 TGTGCCAGCAGCCTTCAGGGGGTTCCTTTAGATGGCTACACCTTC CASSLQGVPLDGYTF
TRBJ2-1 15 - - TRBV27 TGTGCCAGCAGTTGGAATAGCGGACAATACAATGAGCAGTTCTTC CASSWNSGQYNEQFF
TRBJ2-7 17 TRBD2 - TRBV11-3 TGTGCCAGCAGCCGAGGGACTAGCGGGAGTATGTCCTACGAGCAGTACTTC CASSRGTSGSMSYEQYF
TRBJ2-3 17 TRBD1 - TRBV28 TGTGCCAGCAGCTTAGGAGACAGGGGAAGAATCACAGATACGCGGTATTTT CASSLGDRGRITDTRYF
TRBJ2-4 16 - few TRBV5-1 TGCGCCAGCAGCTCTCAGGGACACCTGAACAAAAACATTCAGTACTTC CASSSQGHLNKNIQYF
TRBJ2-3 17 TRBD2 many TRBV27 TGTGCCAGCAGATCCCGGGGACTAGCGGGAGGGCCGGGGACGCAGTATTTT CASRSRGLAGGPGTQYF
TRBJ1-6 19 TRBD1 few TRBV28 TGTGCCAGCAGTTTTGACCCCGAGTGGGGACAGGGCCATAATTCACCCCTCCACTTT CASSFDPEWGQGHNSPLHF
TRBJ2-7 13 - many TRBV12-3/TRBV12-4 TGTGCCAGCAGTTTAGGACAGCTCTACGAGCAGTACTTC CASSLGQLYEQYF
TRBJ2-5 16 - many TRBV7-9 TGTGCCAGCAGCTTAATTTGGCAGGGGATGAAAGAGACCCAGTACTTC CASSLIWQGMKETQYF
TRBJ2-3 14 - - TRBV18 TGTGCCAGCTCACCGTGGAGGGGCACAGATACGCAGTATTTT CASSPWRGTDTQYF
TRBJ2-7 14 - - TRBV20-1 TGCAGTGCACTGACTAGCAGGGGAGCGTTAGAGCAGTACTTC CSALTSRGALEQYF
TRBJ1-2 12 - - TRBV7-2 TGTGCCAGCAGCGCAAACAGGAAGGGCTACACCTTC CASSANRKGYTF
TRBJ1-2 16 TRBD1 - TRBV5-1 TGCGCCAGCAGCCAGGACAGGGCGGTATCTAACTATGGCTACACCTTC CASSQDRAVSNYGYTF
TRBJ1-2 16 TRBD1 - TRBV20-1 TGCAGTGCTAGAAATGGGGGGACAGGGGGATACGGGGGCTACACCTTC CSARNGGTGGYGGYTF
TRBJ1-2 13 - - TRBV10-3 TGTGCCATCAGCCCTGGTAGGGACTATGGCTACACCTTC CAISPGRDYGYTF
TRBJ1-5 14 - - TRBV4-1 TGCGCCAGCAGCCAAGACAGGGGCTCTCAGCCCCCGCATTTT CASSQDRGSQPPHF
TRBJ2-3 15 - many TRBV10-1 TGCGCCAGCAGTGTATTAGCGGATGGCACAGATACGCAGTATTTT CASSVLADGTDTQYF
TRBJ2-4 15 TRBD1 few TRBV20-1 TGCAGTGCTAGAGCCCCGACAGGGGGGGGGAACATTCAGTACTTC CSARAPTGGGNIQYF
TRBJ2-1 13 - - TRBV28 TGTGCCAGCAGCATGACTAGTTACAATGAGCAGTTCTTC CASSMTSYNEQFF
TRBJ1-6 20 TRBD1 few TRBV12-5 TGTGCTAGTGGTTCTTCGACGGGACAGGGTCCGACTTTTTATAATTCACCCCTCCACTTT CASGSSTGQGPTFYNSPLHF
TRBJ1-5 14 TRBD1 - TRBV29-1 TGCAGCGTTGGAGGGGGCCGTGGCAATCAGCCCCAGCATTTT CSVGGGRGNQPQHF
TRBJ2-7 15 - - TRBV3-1 TGTGCCAGCAGCCATGTCCGGGCCAACCCTCGGGAGCAGTACTTC CASSHVRANPREQYF
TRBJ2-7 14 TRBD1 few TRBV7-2 TGTGCCAGCAGCTTGTTACAGGGGTTTTACGAGCAGTACTTC CASSLLQGFYEQYF
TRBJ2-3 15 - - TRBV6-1 TGTGCCAGCACAAAATTGGGCCCACTCCATCTAACGCAGTATTTT CASTKLGPLHLTQYF
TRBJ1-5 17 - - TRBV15 TGTGCCACCAGCAGAGATTCTCCAGGGTCAGGCAATCAGCCCCAGCATTTT CATSRDSPGSGNQPQHF
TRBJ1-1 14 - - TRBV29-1 TGCAGCGTTGGACCTCGGATGCGTCACACTGAAGCTTTCTTT CSVGPRMRHTEAFF
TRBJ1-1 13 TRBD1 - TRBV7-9 TGTGCCAGCAGCCCTTGGGACAGCACTGAAGCTTTCTTT CASSPWDSTEAFF
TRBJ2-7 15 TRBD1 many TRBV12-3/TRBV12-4 TGTGCCAGCAGTTTAACAGGGGATCCTTCCTACGAGCAGTACTTC CASSLTGDPSYEQYF